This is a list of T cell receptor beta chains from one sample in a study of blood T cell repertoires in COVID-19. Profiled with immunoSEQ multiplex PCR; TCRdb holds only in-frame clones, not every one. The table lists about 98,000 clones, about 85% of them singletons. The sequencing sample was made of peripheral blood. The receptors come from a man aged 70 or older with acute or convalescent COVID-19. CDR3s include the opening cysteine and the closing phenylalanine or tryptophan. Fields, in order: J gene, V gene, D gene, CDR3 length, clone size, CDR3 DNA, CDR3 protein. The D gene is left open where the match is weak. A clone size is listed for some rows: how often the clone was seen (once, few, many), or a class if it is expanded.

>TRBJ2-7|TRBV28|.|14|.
TGTGCCAGCAGTTTAGGTGGAACCGGCGGCGAGCAGTACTTC
CASSLGGTGGEQYF
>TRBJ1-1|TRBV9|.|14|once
TGTGCCAGCAGCCGGGGACAATTTGGTACTGAAGCTTTCTTT
CASSRGQFGTEAFF
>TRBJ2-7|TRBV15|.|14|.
TGTGCCACCAGCCCAATGACAAGTTCCTACGAGCAGTACTTC
CATSPMTSSYEQYF
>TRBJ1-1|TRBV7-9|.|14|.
TGTGCCAGCAGCACCCGGGGGGGGAACACTGAAGCTTTCTTT
CASSTRGGNTEAFF
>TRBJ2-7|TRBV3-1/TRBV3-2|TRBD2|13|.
TGTGCCAGCAGCCAAGGGACTAGCGTCGAGCAGTACTTC
CASSQGTSVEQYF
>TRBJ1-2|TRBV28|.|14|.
TGTGCCAGCAGTGCAGCTGGAGCCTCCTATGGCTACACCTTC
CASSAAGASYGYTF
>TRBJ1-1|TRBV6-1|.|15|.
TGTGCCAGCAGTCCCCAAAGACAGATGAACACTGAAGCTTTCTTT
CASSPQRQMNTEAFF
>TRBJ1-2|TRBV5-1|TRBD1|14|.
TGCGCCAGCAGGTTGGGACAGGGAAGTAATGGCTACACCTTC
CASRLGQGSNGYTF
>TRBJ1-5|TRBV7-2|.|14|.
TGTGCCAGCAGCACAAGACGAGGGAATCAGCCCCAGCATTTT
CASSTRRGNQPQHF
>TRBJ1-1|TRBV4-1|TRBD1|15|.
TGCGCCAGCAGCCGAACAGGGGGCTCGGACACTGAAGCTTTCTTT
CASSRTGGSDTEAFF
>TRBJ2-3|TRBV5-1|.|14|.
TGCGCCAGCAGCTTCCCCGGGACAACAGATACGCAGTATTTT
CASSFPGTTDTQYF
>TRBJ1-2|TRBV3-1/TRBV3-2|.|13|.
TGTGCCAGCAGCCAGTTCAGGGAACATGGCTACACCTTC
CASSQFREHGYTF
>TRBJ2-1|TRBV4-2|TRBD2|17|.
TGTGCCAGCAGCCAACCCGGGACTAGCGGGGGCCTCCCTGAGCAGTTCTTC
CASSQPGTSGGLPEQFF
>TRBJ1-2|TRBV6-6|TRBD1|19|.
TGTGCCAGCATTCGAACACCGGGACAGGGGGGGGCGGCTAACTATGGCTACACCTTC
CASIRTPGQGGAANYGYTF
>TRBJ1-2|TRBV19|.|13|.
TGTGCCAGTAGTATAGAAAGAGGCTATGGCTACACCTTC
CASSIERGYGYTF
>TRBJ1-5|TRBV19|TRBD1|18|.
TGTGCCAGTAGTACCCTCCCTCAGGGGGCTGGAAGAAATCAGCCCCAGCATTTT
CASSTLPQGAGRNQPQHF
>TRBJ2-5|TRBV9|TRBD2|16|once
TGTGCCAGCAGCGTAGCCCTAGCGGGGGGCGGAGAGACCCAGTACTTC
CASSVALAGGGETQYF
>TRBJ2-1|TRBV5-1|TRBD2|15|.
TGCGCCAGCAGCTTGGAACTAGCGGGGGGGCATGAGCAGTTCTTC
CASSLELAGGHEQFF
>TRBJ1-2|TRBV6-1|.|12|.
TGTGCCAGCAGTGAAGCGCAGGGTGGCTACACCTTC
CASSEAQGGYTF
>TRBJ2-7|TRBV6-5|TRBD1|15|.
TGTGCCAGCAAGGTACAGGGGGCAGGCTCCTACGAGCAGTACTTC
CASKVQGAGSYEQYF
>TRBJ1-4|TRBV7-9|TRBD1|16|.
TGTGCCAGCAGCTTATTCGGGACAGCAACTAATGAAAAACTGTTTTTT
CASSLFGTATNEKLFF
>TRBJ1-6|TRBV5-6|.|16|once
TGTGCCAGCAGCACCAGGATCGGACAGATGAATTCACCCCTCCACTTT
CASSTRIGQMNSPLHF
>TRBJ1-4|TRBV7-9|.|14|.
TGTGCCAGCAGCTTAGGACAGGATAATGAAAAACTGTTTTTT
CASSLGQDNEKLFF
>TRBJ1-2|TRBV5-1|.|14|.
TGCGCCAGCAGTCCCGCCGGGACAAACTATGGCTACACCTTC
CASSPAGTNYGYTF
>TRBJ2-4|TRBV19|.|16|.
TGTGCCAGTAGTATCGGAGTCACGCTAGCCAAAAACATTCAGTACTTC
CASSIGVTLAKNIQYF
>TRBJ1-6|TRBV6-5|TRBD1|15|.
TGTGCCAGCAGAGACAGGGGGTACTATAATTCACCCCTCCACTTT
CASRDRGYYNSPLHF
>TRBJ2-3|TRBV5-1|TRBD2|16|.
TGCGCCAGCAGCCTCGGACTAGCGGGGATACCGGATACGCAGTATTTT
CASSLGLAGIPDTQYF
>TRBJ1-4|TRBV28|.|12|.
TGTGCCAGCAGTTTAACGCAGGAAAAACTGTTTTTT
CASSLTQEKLFF
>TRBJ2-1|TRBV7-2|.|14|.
TGTGCCAGCAGCTCCCAGACAGGGAGGAATGAGCAGTTCTTC
CASSSQTGRNEQFF
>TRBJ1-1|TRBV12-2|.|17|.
TGTGCAAGTCGCTTCCACGCGGGGGACAGGGGAAGGACTGAAGCTTTCTTT
CASRFHAGDRGRTEAFF
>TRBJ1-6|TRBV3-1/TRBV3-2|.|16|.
TGTGCCAGCAGTCGGGCCCAGGGTTTCTCGAATTCACCCCTCCACTTT
CASSRAQGFSNSPLHF
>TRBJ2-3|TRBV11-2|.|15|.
TGTGCCAGCAGCTTAGTAGGGGGTAGCACAGATACGCAGTATTTT
CASSLVGGSTDTQYF
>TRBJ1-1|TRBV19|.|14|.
TGTGCCAGTAGTCCTGGGTCGGGAAACACTGAAGCTTTCTTT
CASSPGSGNTEAFF
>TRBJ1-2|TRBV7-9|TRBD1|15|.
TGTGCCAGCAAGTGGGACAGGGGCGGTCTCTATGGCTACACCTTC
CASKWDRGGLYGYTF
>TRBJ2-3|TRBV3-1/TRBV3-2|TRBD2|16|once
TGTGCCAGCAGCCAATCTAGCGGGGGGGCCAGAGATACGCAGTATTTT
CASSQSSGGARDTQYF
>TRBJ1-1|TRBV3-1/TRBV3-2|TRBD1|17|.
TGTGCCAGCAGCCAAGTCCCGGGACAGGGGGCGAACACTGAAGCTTTCTTT
CASSQVPGQGANTEAFF
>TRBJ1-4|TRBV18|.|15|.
TGTGCCAGCTCACCCGGGCAGGGATCTAATGAAAAACTGTTTTTT
CASSPGQGSNEKLFF
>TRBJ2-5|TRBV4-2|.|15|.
TGTGCCAGCAGCCAAACTCGCGGTAACCAAGAGACCCAGTACTTC
CASSQTRGNQETQYF
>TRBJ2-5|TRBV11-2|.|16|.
TGTGCCAGCAGCTTAACGGCAGGGCAATTCCAAGAGACCCAGTACTTC
CASSLTAGQFQETQYF
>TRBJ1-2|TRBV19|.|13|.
TGTGCCAGTAGCGCGTATCAGGGGTACGGCTACACCTTC
CASSAYQGYGYTF
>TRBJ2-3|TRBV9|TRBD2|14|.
TGTGCCAGCAGGAGGGAGGGAGGTACCGATACGCAGTATTTT
CASRREGGTDTQYF